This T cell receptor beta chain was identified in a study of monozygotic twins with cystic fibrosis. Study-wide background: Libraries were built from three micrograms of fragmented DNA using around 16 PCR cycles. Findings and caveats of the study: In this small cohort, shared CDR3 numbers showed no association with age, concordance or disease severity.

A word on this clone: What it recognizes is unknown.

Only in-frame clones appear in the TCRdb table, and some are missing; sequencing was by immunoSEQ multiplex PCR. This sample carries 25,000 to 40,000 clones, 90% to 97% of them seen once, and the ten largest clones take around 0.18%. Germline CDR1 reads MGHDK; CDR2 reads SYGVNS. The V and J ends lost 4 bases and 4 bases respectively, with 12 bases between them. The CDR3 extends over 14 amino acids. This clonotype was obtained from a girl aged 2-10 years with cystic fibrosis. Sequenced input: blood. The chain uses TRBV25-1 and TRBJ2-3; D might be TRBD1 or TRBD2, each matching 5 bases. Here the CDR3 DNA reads TGTGCCAGCAGTGGCCCGGGACCGGCAGATACGCAGTATTTT. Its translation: CASSGPGPADTQYF.